The TCR beta chain described here comes from a study of T cells after posttransplantation cyclophosphamide. Whole-study results and caveats: Later post-transplant blood repertoires were often dominated by donor CD8+ memory clones.

The protocol was immunoSEQ multiplex PCR, while the TCRdb copy is restricted to in-frame clones and leaves out a portion. The table includes approximately 6,600 clones, approximately 80% detected once. A word on this clone: What it recognizes is unknown.

Treatment was busulfan-fludarabine conditioning, a marrow graft, and cyclophosphamide on days +3 and +4. With 0 bases clipped from V and 9 bases from J, the junction kept 14 bases outside the gene matches. The CDR3 is made up of 17 amino acids. Looked up from germline, CDR1 is LGHNA and CDR2 is YNFKEQ. This chain joins TRBV4-2 and TRBJ2-1; the match to TRBD2 covers 7 bases. Source: CD8+ T cells sorted from PBMCs, taken around 1,400 days after allogeneic stem cell transplant with posttransplant cyclophosphamide. The source of this sequence is a female patient aged 50 to 65 who received an allogeneic stem cell transplant from a related donor, was CMV-positive, and had no GVHD. Some T cells may be graft donor cells. CDR3 loop: CASSQEPAGETGLEQFF. The CDR3 DNA reads as TGTGCCAGCAGCCAAGAACCGGCGGGAGAGACCGGGCTTGAGCAGTTCTTC.